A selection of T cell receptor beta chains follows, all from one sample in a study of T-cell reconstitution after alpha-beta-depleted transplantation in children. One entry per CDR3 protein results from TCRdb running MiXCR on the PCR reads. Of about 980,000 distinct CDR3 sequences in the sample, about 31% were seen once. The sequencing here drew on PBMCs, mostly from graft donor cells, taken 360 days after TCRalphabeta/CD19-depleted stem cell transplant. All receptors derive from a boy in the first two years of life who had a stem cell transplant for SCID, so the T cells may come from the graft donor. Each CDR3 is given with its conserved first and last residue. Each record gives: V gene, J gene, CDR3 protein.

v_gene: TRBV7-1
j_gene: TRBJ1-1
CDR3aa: CASSSLKGAFWGDTEAFF

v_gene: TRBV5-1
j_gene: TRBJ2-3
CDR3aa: CASSLVPRTSRASTDTQYF

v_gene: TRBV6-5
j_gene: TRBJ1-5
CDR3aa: CASSYVLRYGEDQPQHF

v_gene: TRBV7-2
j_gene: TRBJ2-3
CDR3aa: CATTRTSGTDTQYF

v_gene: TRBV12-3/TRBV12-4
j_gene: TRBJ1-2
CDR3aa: CASSEQGYGYTF

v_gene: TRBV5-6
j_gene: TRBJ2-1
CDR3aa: CASSPAGRKGNEQFF

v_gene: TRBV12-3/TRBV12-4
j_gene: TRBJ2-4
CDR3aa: CASSPGQGNIQYF

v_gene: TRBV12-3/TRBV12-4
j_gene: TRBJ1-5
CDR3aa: CASSFDQPQHF

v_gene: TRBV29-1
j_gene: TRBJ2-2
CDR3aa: CSVEDRWTTGELFF

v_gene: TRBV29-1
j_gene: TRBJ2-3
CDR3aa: CSVVVGDTQYF

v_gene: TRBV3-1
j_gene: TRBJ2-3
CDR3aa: CASSQAQVADTQYF

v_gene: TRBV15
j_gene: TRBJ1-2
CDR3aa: CATSRHRPGPTNYGYTF

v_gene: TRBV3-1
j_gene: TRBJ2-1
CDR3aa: CASSQGSGMALNEQFF

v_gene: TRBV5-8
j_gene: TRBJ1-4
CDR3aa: CASSLIRGGKLFF

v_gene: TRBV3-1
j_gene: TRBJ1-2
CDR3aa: CASSQPGQGGYGYTF

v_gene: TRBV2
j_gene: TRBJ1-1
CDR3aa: CASRIAGTANTEAFF

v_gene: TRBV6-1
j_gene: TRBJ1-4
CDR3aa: CASRRQGPTTNEKLFF

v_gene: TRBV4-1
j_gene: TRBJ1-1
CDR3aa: CASNRAGQGNTEAFF

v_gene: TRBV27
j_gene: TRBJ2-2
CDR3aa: CASSFSRVYGELFF